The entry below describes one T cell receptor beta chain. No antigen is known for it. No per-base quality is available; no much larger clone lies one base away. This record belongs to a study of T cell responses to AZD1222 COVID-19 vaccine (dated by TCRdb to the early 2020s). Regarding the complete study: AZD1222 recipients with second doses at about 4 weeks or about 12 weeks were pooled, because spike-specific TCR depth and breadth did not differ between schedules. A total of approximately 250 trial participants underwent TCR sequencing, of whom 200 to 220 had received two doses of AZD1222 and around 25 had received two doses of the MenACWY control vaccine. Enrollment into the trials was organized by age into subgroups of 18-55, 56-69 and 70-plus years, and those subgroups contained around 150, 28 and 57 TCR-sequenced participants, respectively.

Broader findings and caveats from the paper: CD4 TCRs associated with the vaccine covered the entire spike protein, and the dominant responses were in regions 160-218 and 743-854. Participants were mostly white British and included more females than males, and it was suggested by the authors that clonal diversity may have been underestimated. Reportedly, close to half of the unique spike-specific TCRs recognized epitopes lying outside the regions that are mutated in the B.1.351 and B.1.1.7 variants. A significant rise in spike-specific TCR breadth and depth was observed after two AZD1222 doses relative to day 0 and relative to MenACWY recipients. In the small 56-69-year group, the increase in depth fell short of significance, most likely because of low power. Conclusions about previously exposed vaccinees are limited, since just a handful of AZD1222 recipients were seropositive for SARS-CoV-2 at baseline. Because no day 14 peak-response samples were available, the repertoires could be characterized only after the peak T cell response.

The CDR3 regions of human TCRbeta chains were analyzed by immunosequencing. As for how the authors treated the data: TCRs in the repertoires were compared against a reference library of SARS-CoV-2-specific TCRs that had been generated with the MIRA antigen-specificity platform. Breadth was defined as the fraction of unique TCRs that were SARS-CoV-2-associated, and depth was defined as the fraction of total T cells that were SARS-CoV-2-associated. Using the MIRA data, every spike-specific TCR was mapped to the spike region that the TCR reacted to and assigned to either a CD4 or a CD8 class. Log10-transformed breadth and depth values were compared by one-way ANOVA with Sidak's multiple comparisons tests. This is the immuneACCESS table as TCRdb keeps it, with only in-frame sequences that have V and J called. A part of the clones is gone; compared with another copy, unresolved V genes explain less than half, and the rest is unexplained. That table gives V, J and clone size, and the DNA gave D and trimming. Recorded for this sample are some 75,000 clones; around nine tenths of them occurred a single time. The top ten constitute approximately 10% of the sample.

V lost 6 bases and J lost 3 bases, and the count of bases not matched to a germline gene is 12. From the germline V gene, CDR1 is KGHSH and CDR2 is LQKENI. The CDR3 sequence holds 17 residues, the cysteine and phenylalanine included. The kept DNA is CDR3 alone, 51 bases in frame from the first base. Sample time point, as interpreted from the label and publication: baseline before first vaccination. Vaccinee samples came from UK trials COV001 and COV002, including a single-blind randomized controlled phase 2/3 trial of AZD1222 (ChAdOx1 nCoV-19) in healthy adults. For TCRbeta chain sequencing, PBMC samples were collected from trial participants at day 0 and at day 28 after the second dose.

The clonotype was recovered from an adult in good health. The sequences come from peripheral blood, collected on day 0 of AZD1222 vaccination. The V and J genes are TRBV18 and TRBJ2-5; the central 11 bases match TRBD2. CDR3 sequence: CASSRRLAGGLEETQYF. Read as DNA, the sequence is TGTGCCAGCTCCAGAAGATTAGCGGGGGGGCTCGAAGAGACCCAGTACTTC.